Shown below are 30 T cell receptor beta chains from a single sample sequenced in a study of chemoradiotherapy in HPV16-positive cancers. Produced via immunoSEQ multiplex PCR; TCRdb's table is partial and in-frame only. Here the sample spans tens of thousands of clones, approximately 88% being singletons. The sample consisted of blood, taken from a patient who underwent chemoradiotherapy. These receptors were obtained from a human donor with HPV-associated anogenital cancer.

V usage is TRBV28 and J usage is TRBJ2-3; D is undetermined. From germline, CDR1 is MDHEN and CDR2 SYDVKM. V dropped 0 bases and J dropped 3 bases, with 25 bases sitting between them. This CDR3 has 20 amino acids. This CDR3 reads CASSLWKVTSFSPLTDTQYF. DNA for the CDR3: TGTGCCAGCAGTTTATGGAAAGTAACGAGTTTCTCGCCACTAACAGATACGCAGTATTTT. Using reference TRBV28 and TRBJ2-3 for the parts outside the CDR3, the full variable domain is DVKVTQSSRYLVKRTGEKVFLECVQDMDHENMFWYRQDPGLGLRLIYFSYDVKMKEKGDIPEGYSVSREKKERFSLILESASTNQTSMYLCASSLWKVTSFSPLTDTQYFGPGTRLTVL.

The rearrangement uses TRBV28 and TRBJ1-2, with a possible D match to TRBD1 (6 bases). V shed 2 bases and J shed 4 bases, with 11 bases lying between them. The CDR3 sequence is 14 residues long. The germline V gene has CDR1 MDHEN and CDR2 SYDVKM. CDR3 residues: CASSLGGAGYGYTF. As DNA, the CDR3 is TGTGCCAGCAGTTTAGGGGGCGCGGGCTATGGCTACACCTTC.

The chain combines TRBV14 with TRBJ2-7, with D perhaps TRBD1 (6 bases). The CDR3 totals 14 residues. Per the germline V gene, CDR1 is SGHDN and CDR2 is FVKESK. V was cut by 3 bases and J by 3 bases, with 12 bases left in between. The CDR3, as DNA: TGTGCCAGCAGCCAGTCCCGGACAGTCTACGAGCAGTACTTC. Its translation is CASSQSRTVYEQYF.

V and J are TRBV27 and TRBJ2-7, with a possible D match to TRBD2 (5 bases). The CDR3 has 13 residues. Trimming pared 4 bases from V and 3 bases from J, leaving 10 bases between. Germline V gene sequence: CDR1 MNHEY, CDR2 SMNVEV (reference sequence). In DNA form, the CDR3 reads TGTGCCAGCAGTTCGGGGAGTGGCTACGAGCAGTACTTC. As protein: CASSSGSGYEQYF.

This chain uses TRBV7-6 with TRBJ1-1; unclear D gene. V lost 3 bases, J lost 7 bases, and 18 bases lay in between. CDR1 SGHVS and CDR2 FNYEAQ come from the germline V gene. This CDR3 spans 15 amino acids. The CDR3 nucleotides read TGTGCCAGCAGCTTCGAACCGTCGCTCACAAGTGAAGCTTTCTTT. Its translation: CASSFEPSLTSEAFF.

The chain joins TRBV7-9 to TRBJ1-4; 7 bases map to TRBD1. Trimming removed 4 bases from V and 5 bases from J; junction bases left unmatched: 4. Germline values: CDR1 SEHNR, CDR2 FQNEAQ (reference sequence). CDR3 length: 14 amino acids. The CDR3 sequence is CASSSGTVNEKLFF. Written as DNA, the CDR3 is TGTGCCAGCAGCTCCGGGACAGTAAATGAAAAACTGTTTTTT.

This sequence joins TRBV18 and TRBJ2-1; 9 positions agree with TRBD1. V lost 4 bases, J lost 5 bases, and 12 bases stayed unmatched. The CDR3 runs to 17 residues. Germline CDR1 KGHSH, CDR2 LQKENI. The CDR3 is CASSLGPPGTGNNEQFF. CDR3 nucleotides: TGTGCCAGCTCACTCGGCCCACCCGGGACAGGGAACAATGAGCAGTTCTTC.

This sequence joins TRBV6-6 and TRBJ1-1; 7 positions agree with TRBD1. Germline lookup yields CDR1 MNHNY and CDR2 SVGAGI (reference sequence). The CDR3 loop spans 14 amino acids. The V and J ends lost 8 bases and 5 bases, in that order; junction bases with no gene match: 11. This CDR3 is CASARQGGLTEAFF. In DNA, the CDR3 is TGTGCCAGCGCCAGGCAGGGGGGGTTAACTGAAGCTTTCTTT.

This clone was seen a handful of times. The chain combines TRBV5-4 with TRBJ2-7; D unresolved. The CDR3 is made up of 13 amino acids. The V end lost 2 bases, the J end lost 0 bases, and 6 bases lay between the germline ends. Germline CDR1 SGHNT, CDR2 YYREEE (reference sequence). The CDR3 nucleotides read TGTGCCAGCAGCTTAGCCCACTCCTACGAGCAGTACTTC. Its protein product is CASSLAHSYEQYF.

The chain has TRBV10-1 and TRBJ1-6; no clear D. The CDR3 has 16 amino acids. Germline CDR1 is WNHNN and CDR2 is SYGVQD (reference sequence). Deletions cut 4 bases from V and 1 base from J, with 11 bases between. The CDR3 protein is CASSGSSNSYNSPLHF. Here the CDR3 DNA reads TGCGCCAGCAGTGGGTCGAGCAATTCCTATAATTCACCCCTCCACTTT.

CDR3 DNA sequence: TGTGCCAGCAGTACGGACACTGGGTACTCTGGAAACACCATATATTTT. It encodes CASSTDTGYSGNTIYF. The chain is built from TRBV2 and TRBJ1-3, with D possibly matching TRBD1 (5 bases). This CDR3 is built from 16 residues. Trimming cost V 5 bases and J 0 bases, with 14 bases left between them. CDR1 is SNHLY, CDR2 FYNNEI, per germline.

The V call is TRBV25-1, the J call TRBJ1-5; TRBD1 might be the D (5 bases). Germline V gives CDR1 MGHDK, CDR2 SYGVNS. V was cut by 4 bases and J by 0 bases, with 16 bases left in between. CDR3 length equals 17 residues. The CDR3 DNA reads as TGTGCCAGCAGTGGTCTGGGGCGCTTTTATAGCAATCAGCCCCAGCATTTT. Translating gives CASSGLGRFYSNQPQHF. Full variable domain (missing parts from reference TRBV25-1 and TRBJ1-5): EADIYQTPRYLVIGTGKKITLECSQTMGHDKMYWYQQDPGMELHLIHYSYGVNSTEKGDLSSESTVSRIRTEHFPLTLESARPSHTSQYLCASSGLGRFYSNQPQHFGDGTRLSIL.

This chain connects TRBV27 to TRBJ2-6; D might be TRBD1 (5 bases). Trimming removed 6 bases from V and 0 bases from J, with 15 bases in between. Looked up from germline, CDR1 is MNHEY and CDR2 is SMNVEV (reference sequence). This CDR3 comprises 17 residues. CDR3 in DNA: TGTGCCAGCAGCCATAATACAGGATTCTCTGGGGCCAACGTCCTGACTTTC. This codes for CASSHNTGFSGANVLTF.

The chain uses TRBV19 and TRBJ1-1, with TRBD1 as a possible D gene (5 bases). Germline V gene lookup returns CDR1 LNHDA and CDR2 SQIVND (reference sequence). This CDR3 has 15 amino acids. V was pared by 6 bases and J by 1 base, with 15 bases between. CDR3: CASRDRDLGNTEAFF. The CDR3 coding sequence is TGTGCCAGTAGGGACCGGGACCTCGGGAACACTGAAGCTTTCTTT.

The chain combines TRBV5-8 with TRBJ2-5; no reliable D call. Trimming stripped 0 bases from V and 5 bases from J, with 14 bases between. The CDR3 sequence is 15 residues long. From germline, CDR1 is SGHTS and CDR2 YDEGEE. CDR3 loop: CASSLEVGAMETQYF. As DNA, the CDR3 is TGTGCCAGCAGCTTGGAGGTGGGCGCGATGGAGACCCAGTACTTC.

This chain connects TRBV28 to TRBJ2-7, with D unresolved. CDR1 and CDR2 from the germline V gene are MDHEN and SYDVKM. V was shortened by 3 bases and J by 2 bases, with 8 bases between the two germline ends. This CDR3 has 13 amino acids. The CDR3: CASSLGSTYEQYF. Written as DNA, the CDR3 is TGTGCCAGCAGTTTGGGCAGTACCTACGAGCAGTACTTC.

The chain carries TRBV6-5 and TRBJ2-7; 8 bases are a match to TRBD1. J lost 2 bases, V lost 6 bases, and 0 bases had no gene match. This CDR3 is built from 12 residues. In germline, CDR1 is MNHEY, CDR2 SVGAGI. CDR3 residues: CASRDRAYEQYF. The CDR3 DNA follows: TGTGCCAGCAGGGACAGGGCCTACGAGCAGTACTTC.

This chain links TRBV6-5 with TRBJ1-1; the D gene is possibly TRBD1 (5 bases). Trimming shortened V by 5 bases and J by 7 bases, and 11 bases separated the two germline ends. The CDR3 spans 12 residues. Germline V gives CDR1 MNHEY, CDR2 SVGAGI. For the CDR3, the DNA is TGTGCCAGCAGTCGGGGGGAGAATGAAGCTTTCTTT. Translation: CASSRGENEAFF.

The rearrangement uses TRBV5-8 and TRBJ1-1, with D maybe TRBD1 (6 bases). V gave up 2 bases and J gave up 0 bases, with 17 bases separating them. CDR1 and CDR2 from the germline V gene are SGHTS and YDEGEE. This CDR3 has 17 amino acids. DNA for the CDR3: TGTGCCAGCAGCTTACTTAGACAGGCATCCATGAACACTGAAGCTTTCTTT. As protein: CASSLLRQASMNTEAFF. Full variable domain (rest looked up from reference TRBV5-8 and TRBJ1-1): EAGVTQSPTHLIKTRGQQATLRCSPISGHTSVYWYQQALGLGLQFLLWYDEGEERNRGNFPPRFSGRQFPNYSSELNVNALELEDSALYLCASSLLRQASMNTEAFFGQGTRLTVV.

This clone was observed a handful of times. In nucleotides, the CDR3 is TGTGCCAGCAGGTCCGGCAGGCGCACTGAAGCTTTCTTT. Translated, it gives CASRSGRRTEAFF. V and J are TRBV13 and TRBJ1-1, with D unresolved. The CDR3 is 13 residues long. CDR1 is PRHDT, CDR2 FYEKMQ, per germline (reference sequence). V shed 6 bases and J shed 4 bases, with 12 bases lying between them.

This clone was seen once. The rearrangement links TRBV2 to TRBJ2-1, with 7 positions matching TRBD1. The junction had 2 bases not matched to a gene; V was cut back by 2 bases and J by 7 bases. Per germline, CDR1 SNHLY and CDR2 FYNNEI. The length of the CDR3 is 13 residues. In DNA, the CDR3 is TGTGCCAGCAGTGAACAGGGGGTTAATGAGCAGTTCTTC. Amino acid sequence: CASSEQGVNEQFF.

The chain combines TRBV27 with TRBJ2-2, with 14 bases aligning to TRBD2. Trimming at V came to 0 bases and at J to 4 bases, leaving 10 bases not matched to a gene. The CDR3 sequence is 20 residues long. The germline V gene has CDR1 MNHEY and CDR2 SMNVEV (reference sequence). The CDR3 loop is CASSLSSGLAGALVTGELFF. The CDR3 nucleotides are TGTGCCAGCAGTTTATCGTCGGGACTAGCGGGAGCGTTAGTCACCGGGGAGCTGTTTTTT.

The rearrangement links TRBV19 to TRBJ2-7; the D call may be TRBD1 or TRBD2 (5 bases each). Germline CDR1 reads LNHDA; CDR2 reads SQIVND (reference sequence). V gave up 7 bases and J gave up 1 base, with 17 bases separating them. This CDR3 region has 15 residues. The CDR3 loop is CASKEDKGRSYEQYF. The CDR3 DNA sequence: TGTGCCAGTAAGGAGGACAAGGGCCGGTCCTACGAGCAGTACTTC.

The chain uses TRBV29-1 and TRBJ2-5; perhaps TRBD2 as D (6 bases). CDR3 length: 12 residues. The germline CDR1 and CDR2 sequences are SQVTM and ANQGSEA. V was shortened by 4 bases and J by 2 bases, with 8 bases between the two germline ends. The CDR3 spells CSVGGNQETQYF. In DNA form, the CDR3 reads TGCAGCGTTGGCGGGAATCAAGAGACCCAGTACTTC. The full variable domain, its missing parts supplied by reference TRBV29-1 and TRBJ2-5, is SAVISQKPSRDICQRGTSLTIQCQVDSQVTMMFWYRQQPGQSLTLIATANQGSEATYESGFVIDKFPISRPNLTFSTLTVSNMSPEDSSIYLCSVGGNQETQYFGPGTRLLVL.

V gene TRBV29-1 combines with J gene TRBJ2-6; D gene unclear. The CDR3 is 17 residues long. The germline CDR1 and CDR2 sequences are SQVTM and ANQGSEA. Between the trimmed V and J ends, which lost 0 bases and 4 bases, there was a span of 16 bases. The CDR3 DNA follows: TGCAGCGTTGAAGACCGGACCCATATAGGGGGGGCCAACGTCCTGACTTTC. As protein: CSVEDRTHIGGANVLTF.

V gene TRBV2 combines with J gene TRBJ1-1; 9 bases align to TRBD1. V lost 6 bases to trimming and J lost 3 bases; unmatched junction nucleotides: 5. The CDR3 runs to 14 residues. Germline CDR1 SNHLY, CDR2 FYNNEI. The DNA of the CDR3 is TGTGCCAGCAGAGCCGGACAGGGGTACACTGAAGCTTTCTTT. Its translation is CASRAGQGYTEAFF. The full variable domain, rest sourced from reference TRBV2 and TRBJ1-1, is EPEVTQTPSHQVTQMGQEVILRCVPISNHLYFYWYRQILGQKVEFLVSFYNNEISEKSEIFDDQFSVERPDGSNFTLKIRSTKLEDSAMYFCASRAGQGYTEAFFGQGTRLTVV.

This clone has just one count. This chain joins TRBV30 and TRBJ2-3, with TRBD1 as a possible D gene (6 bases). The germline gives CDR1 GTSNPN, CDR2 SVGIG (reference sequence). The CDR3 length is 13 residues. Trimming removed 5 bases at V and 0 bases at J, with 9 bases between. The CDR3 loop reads CAWDRPSTDTQYF. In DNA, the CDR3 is TGTGCCTGGGACAGGCCGAGCACAGATACGCAGTATTTT.

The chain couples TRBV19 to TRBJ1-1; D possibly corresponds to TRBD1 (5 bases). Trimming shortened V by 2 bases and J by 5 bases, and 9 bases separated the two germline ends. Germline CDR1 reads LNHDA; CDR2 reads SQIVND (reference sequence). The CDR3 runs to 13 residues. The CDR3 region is CASSIQGDTEAFF. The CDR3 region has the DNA TGTGCCAGTAGTATACAGGGTGATACTGAAGCTTTCTTT.

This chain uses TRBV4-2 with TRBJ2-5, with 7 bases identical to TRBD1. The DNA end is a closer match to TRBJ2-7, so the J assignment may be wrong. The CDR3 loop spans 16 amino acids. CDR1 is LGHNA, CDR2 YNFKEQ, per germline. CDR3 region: CASSQWTGEAFYEQYF. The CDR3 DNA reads TGTGCCAGCAGCCAATGGACAGGCGAGGCCTTCTACGAGCAGTACTTC.

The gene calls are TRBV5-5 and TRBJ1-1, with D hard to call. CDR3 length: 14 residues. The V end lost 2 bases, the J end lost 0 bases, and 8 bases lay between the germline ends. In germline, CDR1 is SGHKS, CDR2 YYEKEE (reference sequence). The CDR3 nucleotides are TGTGCCAGCAGCTTTTCCGGGGTGAACACTGAAGCTTTCTTT. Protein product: CASSFSGVNTEAFF.